This TCR beta chain was sequenced during a study of blood T cell repertoires in COVID-19. Study at large: Donors in the United States, Italy and Spain gave samples during acute or convalescent COVID-19. T cells, B-cell-depleted T cells, or PBMCs provided the cDNA or gDNA that served as material.

The CDR3 totals 12 residues. Germline CDR1 reads LNHDA; CDR2 reads SQIVND (reference sequence). The V gene lost 7 bases and the J gene lost 4 bases, with 11 bases spanning the gap. Patients at the Seattle site were enrolled during active infection and followed longitudinally. Authors' data handling: Counts of nucleated cells, estimated from reference gene primer amplification, were obtained. The data were produced by immunoSEQ multiplex PCR, yet TCRdb's version contains in-frame clones alone and is incomplete. V and J calls plus clone size are reproduced from that table; the DNA served to infer D and trimming. Among about 230,000 clones listed, 85% to 90% were seen once.

This sequence originates from a man aged 50 to 60 with COVID-19, enrolled during active disease. The sample was peripheral blood. V and J are TRBV19 and TRBJ2-7, with TRBD2 as a possible D gene (5 bases). For the CDR3, the DNA is TGTGCCAGTACCGGGGAGAAGTACGAGCAGTACTTC. Its translation: CASTGEKYEQYF.